The present entry profiles one T cell receptor beta chain with its context. Its specific antigen is unknown. No much larger clone is present one base from it, and per-base qualities are unavailable. The sample is drawn from a study of T-cell memory formation after mild COVID-19 (dated by TCRdb to the early 2020s). Study-wide context: TCR sequence clusters from the two donors were found to be largely donor specific. T-cell clones expanding and contracting after mild COVID-19 in a couple of donors were tracked by longitudinal TCRalpha and TCRbeta repertoire sequencing. The cohort comprised two young, previously healthy adult volunteers, one female and one male.

Broader findings and caveats from the paper: SARS-CoV-2 specificity was not confirmed for the second-wave clones peaking on day 37. Some responding clones were detected in pre-infection memory, suggesting pre-existing cross-reactive memory T cells joined the SARS-CoV-2 response. The study covered only a couple of mild cases, and larger cohorts including severe cases with pre-infection samples were considered necessary. Clones that contracted from day 15 to 85 showed balanced CD4/CD8 phenotypes, whereas a second wave of clones that expanded from day 15 to 37 leaned towards CD4+. Contracting CD4+ clones turned up mainly in the CM and EM memory subsets, whereas EMRA was where CD8+ clones were enriched.

The sample was run on an Illumina NovaSeq 6000. cDNA libraries for TCRalpha and TCRbeta were prepared by 5'RACE using constant-segment primers, with sample barcodes and unique molecular identifiers added. RNA was extracted from every sample with Trizol reagent. Library amplification was performed in two PCR steps, and a second sample barcode and Illumina TruSeq adapters were introduced in the second step. The libraries were sequenced on an Illumina NovaSeq using 2 x 150 bp paired-end reads. In the original analysis: The reads were demultiplexed and collapsed into UMI-guided consensus sequences using migec v1.2.7. Using mixcr v2.1.11, UMI consensuses were aligned to TRA and TRB V and J templates and then assembled into clonotypes. Clonotypes were classified as expanded or contracted when called significant by both edgeR and NoisET, with noise models trained on biological replicates. edgeR calls used a false discovery rate-adjusted p below 0.01 and a log2 fold-change threshold of 1. As an exploratory analysis of dynamics, PCA with hierarchical clustering was applied to max-normalized trajectories of the 1000 most abundant clonotypes. The CD4 or CD8 phenotype of responding clones was assigned using the separately sequenced CD4+ and CD8+ repertoires. TCRdb reran the public reads through fastp at Q25 and MiXCR, keeping productive beta chains. Each record represents a unique CDR3 protein, reported with the most common genes and DNA among its rows. TCRdb, not the authors, supplied the V and J calls. This sample is represented by about 350,000 distinct CDR3 sequences; roughly an eighth of them were singletons. 22% of the sample is held by the ten biggest clonotypes.

The CDR3, cysteine through phenylalanine, is 15 amino acids long. This entry keeps only the CDR3 DNA: 45 bases, framed from base 1. V is cut by 3 bases and J by 0 bases, and the space between the germline ends is 11 bases. Looking up the germline V gene (reference sequence) yields CDR1 SGHAT and CDR2 FQDESV. PBMCs were isolated by Ficoll-Paque density gradient centrifugation. The receptor was isolated from a man younger than 35 who had mild COVID-19 (a few samples of this study predate the infection). The sample titles of this study are shuffled in the database, so cell type and time point are left out; the donor was told from shared clones. The V gene is TRBV11-1 and the J gene is TRBJ1-1; the D gene is perhaps TRBD1, on 6 matching bases. The sequencing input was PBMCs or a T cell subset sorted from them (not recorded which). Here is the DNA: TGTGCCAGCAGCTTGCGCAGGGGTATGAACACTGAAGCTTTCTTT. The encoded protein is CASSLRRGMNTEAFF.